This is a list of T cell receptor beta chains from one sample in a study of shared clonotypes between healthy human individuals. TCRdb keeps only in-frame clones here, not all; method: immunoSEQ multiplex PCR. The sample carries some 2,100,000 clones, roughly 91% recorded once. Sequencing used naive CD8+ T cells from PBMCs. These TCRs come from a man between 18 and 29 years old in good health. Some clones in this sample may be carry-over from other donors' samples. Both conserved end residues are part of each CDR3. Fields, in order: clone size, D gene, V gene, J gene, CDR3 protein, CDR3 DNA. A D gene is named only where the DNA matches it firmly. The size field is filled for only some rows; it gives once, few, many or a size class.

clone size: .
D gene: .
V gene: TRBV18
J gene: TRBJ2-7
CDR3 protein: CASSPTGDHYEQYF
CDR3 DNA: TGTGCCAGCTCCCCTACGGGGGACCACTACGAGCAGTACTTC

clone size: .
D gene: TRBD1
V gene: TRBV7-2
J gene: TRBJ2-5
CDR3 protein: CASWDREQETQYF
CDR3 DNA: TGTGCCAGCTGGGACAGGGAACAAGAGACCCAGTACTTC

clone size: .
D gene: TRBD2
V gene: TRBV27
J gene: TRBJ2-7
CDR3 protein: CASSLAGPYEQYF
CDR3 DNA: TGTGCCAGCAGTCTAGCGGGACCCTACGAGCAGTACTTC

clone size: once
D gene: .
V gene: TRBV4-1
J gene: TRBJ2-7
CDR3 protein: CASSQGEGRPYEQYF
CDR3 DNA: TGCGCCAGCAGCCAAGGAGAAGGGCGACCCTACGAGCAGTACTTC

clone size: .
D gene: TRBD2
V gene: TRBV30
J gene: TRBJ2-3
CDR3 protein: CAWSFSALAAPWDTQYF
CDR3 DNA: TGTGCCTGGAGCTTCTCTGCACTAGCGGCCCCGTGGGATACGCAGTATTTT

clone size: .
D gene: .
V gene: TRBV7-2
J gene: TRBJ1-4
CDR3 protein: CASSLGLGLENEKLFF
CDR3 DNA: TGTGCCAGCAGCTTGGGGTTGGGACTGGAGAATGAAAAACTGTTTTTT

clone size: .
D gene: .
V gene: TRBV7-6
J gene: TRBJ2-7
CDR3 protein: CASSPPAGAYEQYF
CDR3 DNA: TGTGCCAGCAGCCCCCCAGCAGGGGCCTACGAGCAGTACTTC

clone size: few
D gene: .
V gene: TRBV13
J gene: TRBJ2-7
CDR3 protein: CASSTTPSYEQYF
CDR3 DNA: TGTGCCAGCAGCACTACCCCCTCCTACGAGCAGTACTTC

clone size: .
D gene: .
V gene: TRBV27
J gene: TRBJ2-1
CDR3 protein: CASSSGGTGPYNEQFF
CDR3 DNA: TGTGCCAGCAGTTCCGGGGGGACAGGTCCCTACAATGAGCAGTTCTTC

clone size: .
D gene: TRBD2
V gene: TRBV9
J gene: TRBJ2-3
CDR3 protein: CASSAPRAGELGDTQYF
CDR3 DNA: TGTGCCAGCAGCGCCCCGAGGGCGGGAGAGCTCGGAGATACGCAGTATTTT

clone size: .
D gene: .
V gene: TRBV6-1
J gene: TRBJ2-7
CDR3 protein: CASKGISYEQYF
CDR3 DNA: TGTGCCAGCAAGGGAATCTCCTACGAGCAGTACTTC

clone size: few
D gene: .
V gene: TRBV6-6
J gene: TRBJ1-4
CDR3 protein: CASSYLNEKLFF
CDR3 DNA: TGTGCCAGCAGTTACTTGAATGAAAAACTGTTTTTT

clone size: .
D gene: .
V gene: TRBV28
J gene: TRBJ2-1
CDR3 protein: CASRRAWEQFF
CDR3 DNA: TGTGCCAGCCGGCGGGCTTGGGAGCAGTTCTTC

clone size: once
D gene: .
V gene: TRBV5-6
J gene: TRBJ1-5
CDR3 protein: CASSFSGRPISAQHF
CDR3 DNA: TGTGCCAGCAGCTTCTCGGGTAGACCTATTTCTGCCCAGCATTTT

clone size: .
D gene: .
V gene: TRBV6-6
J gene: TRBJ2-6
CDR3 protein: CASSQLSSGANVLTF
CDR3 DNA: TGTGCCAGCAGTCAGCTAAGCTCTGGGGCCAACGTCCTGACTTTC

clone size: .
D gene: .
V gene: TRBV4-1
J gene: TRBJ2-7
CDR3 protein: CASSQGGSSYEQYF
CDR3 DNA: TGCGCCAGCAGCCAAGGTGGCAGCTCCTACGAGCAGTACTTC

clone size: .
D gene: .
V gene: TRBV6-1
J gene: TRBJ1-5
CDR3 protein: CASSEFDSEGRQPQHF
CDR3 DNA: TGTGCCAGCAGTGAGTTTGACAGCGAAGGGCGTCAGCCCCAGCATTTT

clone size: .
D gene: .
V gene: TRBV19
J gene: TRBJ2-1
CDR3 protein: CASSTDGIYNEQFF
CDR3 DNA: TGTGCCAGTAGTACCGACGGTATCTACAATGAGCAGTTCTTC

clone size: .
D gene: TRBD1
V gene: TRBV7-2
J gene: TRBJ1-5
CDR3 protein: CASSSRDRGGNQPQHF
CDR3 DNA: TGTGCCAGCAGCTCCCGTGACAGGGGAGGTAATCAGCCCCAGCATTTT

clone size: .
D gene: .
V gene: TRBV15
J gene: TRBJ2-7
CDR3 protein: CATSRVGYEQYF
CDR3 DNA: TGTGCCACCAGCAGAGTAGGCTACGAGCAGTACTTC

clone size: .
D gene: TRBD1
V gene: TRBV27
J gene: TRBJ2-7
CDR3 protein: CASSSLDRALYEQYF
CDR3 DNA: TGTGCCAGCAGTTCACTTGACAGGGCATTGTACGAGCAGTACTTC

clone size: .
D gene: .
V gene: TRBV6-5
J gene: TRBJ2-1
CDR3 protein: CASSGQLYNEQFF
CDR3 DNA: TGTGCCAGCAGTGGACAGTTATACAATGAGCAGTTCTTC

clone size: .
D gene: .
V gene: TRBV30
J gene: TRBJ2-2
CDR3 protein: CAWQSLANTGELFF
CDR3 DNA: TGTGCCTGGCAGAGTTTGGCGAACACCGGGGAGCTGTTTTTT

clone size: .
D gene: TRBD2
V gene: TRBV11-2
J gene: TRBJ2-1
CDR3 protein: CASSPLAGALNEQFF
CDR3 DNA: TGTGCCAGCAGCCCCCTAGCGGGAGCTCTCAATGAGCAGTTCTTC

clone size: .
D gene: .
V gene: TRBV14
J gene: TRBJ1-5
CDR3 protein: CASSQGGAQPQHF
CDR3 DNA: TGTGCCAGCAGCCAAGGGGGGGCTCAGCCCCAGCATTTT

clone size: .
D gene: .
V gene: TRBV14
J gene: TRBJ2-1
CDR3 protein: CASSQAYRLYNEQFF
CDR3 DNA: TGTGCCAGCAGCCAAGCTTACAGGTTGTACAATGAGCAGTTCTTC

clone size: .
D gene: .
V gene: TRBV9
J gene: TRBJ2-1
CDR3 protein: CASSEGGGEQFF
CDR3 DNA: TGTGCCAGCAGTGAGGGAGGAGGTGAGCAGTTCTTC

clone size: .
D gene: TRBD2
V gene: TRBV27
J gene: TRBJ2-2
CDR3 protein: CASSLGGGGSGRVLYRELFF
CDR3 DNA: TGTGCCAGCAGTTTAGGAGGTGGGGGTAGCGGGAGGGTGTTGTACCGGGAGCTGTTTTTT

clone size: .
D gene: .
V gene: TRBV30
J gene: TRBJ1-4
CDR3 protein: CAWSVRRDEQNEKLFF
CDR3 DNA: TGTGCCTGGAGTGTACGTCGGGACGAGCAAAATGAAAAACTGTTTTTT

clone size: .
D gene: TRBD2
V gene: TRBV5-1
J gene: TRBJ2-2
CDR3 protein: CASSLDIAGEDGELFF
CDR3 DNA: TGCGCCAGCAGCTTGGATATAGCGGGAGAGGACGGGGAGCTGTTTTTT